Listed below are T cell receptor beta chains from one sample, sequenced in a study of CD8 T cells in ankylosing spondylitis. In TCRdb, the 5' RACE reads were re-called with MiXCR into one record per CDR3 protein. The table has a few hundred thousand distinct CDR3 sequences, 6.5% to 10% seen once. Sequences were obtained from blood, either unsorted or a sorted T cell fraction (not recorded which). These TCRs come from a male donor with ankylosing spondylitis. Both conserved end residues are part of each CDR3. The D gene is left open where the match is weak. Not every row has a clone size; where given, it reads once, few, many or a size class.

abundance	d_gene	v_gene	j_gene	CDR3nt	CDR3aa
many	.	TRBV6-1	TRBJ1-5	TGTGCCAGCAGCTCGTTGGAGGGGAGATCGAATCAGCCCCAGCATTTT	CASSSLEGRSNQPQHF
.	.	TRBV19	TRBJ1-2	TGTGCCAGTGGAGGTAGAGGACCCAGCTATGGCTACACCTTC	CASGGRGPSYGYTF
few	.	TRBV29-1	TRBJ1-2	TGCAGCGCCTCCCGGGACTATGGCTACACCTTC	CSASRDYGYTF
.	TRBD1	TRBV20-1	TRBJ2-7	TGCAGTGCTACAAAGGGAACAGGGGGTTTCGTCGGGCAGTACTTC	CSATKGTGGFVGQYF
.	.	TRBV4-1	TRBJ2-2	TGCGCCAGCAGCCAACCCCGGGGGCGCAGTACGAACACCGGGGAGCTGTTTTTT	CASSQPRGRSTNTGELFF
few	.	TRBV18	TRBJ1-1	TGTGCCAGCTCACCACTATCCGCGGGTGTCACTGAAGCTTTCTTT	CASSPLSAGVTEAFF
many	.	TRBV5-1	TRBJ2-7	TGCGCCAGCAGCTTGGACGGGACGGTCTCCTACGAGCAGTACTTC	CASSLDGTVSYEQYF
once	TRBD2	TRBV5-4	TRBJ2-1	TGTGCCAGCAGCTTGATACTAGCGGGAGATGAGCAGTTCTTC	CASSLILAGDEQFF
few	.	TRBV9	TRBJ2-4	TGTGCCAGCAGCACTGGGGGCAAAAACATTCAGTACTTC	CASSTGGKNIQYF
few	.	TRBV15	TRBJ1-3	TGTGCCACCAGCAGAGTTGCCTTTTTACCAACAAGCTCTGGAAACACCATATATTTT	CATSRVAFLPTSSGNTIYF
many	.	TRBV24-1	TRBJ2-1	TGTGCCACCAGTGAGGCTTCCGGGGAGGATCACCATTTTGGTGAGCAGTTCTTC	CATSEASGEDHHFGEQFF
many	.	TRBV6-2/TRBV6-3	TRBJ2-1	TGTGCCAGCAGTTTCTTGGACCCCGGGGCCGGAAATGAGCAGTTCTTC	CASSFLDPGAGNEQFF
many	.	TRBV4-1	TRBJ2-7	TGCGCCAGCAGCCAAGGGGGACATCCTTCCTACGAGCAGTACTTC	CASSQGGHPSYEQYF
many	.	TRBV29-1	TRBJ2-7	TGCAGCGTTGACCAGGGTTGGGCTGGGCAGTACTTC	CSVDQGWAGQYF
few	TRBD2	TRBV20-1	TRBJ2-5	TGCAGTGCTAGGCCGGGGGGGGCTGTTGCAGAGACCCAGTACTTC	CSARPGGAVAETQYF
few	.	TRBV12-3/TRBV12-4	TRBJ2-3	TGTGCCAGCAGTTTAGGGACTTTCAATACGCAGTATTTT	CASSLGTFNTQYF
many	TRBD2	TRBV4-3	TRBJ2-3	TGCGCCAGCAGCCAAGAGATGGGCGGGAGGGCTAAATCAGATACGCAGTATTTT	CASSQEMGGRAKSDTQYF
.	.	TRBV6-1	TRBJ2-7	TGTGCCAGCAGTGAAGCGGCCGGGGAGTACTTC	CASSEAAGEYF
few	.	TRBV7-8	TRBJ1-5	TGTGCCAGCAGCCTAGGGGGGACCCATCAGCCCCAGCATTTT	CASSLGGTHQPQHF
many	.	TRBV15	TRBJ1-6	TGTGCCACCAGCAAGAGGTTTTCACCCCTCCACTTT	CATSKRFSPLHF
.	.	TRBV7-3	TRBJ2-1	TGTGCCAGCAGCACATCCCCCAACAATGAGCAGTTCTTC	CASSTSPNNEQFF
many	TRBD2	TRBV12-3/TRBV12-4	TRBJ2-1	TGTGCCAGCAGGGCAGGACTAGCCGGCAATGAGCAGTTCTTC	CASRAGLAGNEQFF
.	TRBD1	TRBV7-8	TRBJ1-1	TGTGCCAGCAGCTTCGAGGGACAGGGATCTGAAGCTTTCTTT	CASSFEGQGSEAFF
many	TRBD2	TRBV12-3/TRBV12-4	TRBJ2-7	TGTGCCAGCAGTCCCTTCGGACTAGCGGTATACGAGCAGTACTTC	CASSPFGLAVYEQYF